This TCR beta chain was recovered during a study of blood T cell repertoires in COVID-19. At the level of the study: Sites in the United States, Italy and Spain provided acute and convalescent COVID-19 samples. The cDNA or gDNA used as material had been derived from T cells, B-cell-depleted T cells, or PBMCs.

Authors' data handling: Reference gene primer amplification in the assay estimated nucleated cell counts. Generated by immunoSEQ multiplex PCR, the TCRdb table keeps only in-frame clones and is missing some. D and trimming come from the DNA, and the V and J calls and clone size come from that table. The table has about 94,000 clones, more than 65% seen once. CDR1 and CDR2 (germline): MGHDK, SYGVNS. This CDR3 contains 14 residues. Germline trimming cut 5 bases from V and 5 bases from J; bases unmatched to any gene: 6. The clonotype comes from a man in his sixties with acute or convalescent COVID-19. The genes are TRBV25-1 and TRBJ2-5; 9 bases fit TRBD1. Sequencing used peripheral blood. CDR3 bases: TGTGCCAGCAGTAACAGGGGGCTAGGGGAGACCCAGTACTTC. Its translation: CASSNRGLGETQYF.